The clone carrying this T cell receptor beta chain appeared once. The data were taken from a study of OX40 agonist ivuxolimab in advanced cancers. Libraries were prepared by immunoSEQ multiplex PCR; TCRdb keeps only in-frame clonotypes and omits some of them. The sample contains several thousand clones, about 88% of which appear only once. Deletions cut 7 bases from V and 1 base from J, with 8 bases between. There are 13 residues in the CDR3. Per germline, CDR1 MNHEY and CDR2 SMNVEV (reference sequence). The receptor was derived from an adult with an advanced solid tumor such as melanoma, head and neck, liver or kidney cancer. The specimen was CD4+ or CD8+ T cells sorted from blood, collected in a trial of the OX40 agonist ivuxolimab. This rearrangement joins TRBV27 to TRBJ1-5, with D possibly TRBD1 on 6 matching bases. CDR3: CASTGTSNQPQHF. The DNA for the CDR3 is TGTGCCAGCACGGGGACAAGCAATCAGCCCCAGCATTTT.